The source of this TCR beta chain is a study of shared clonotypes between healthy human individuals. Turning to this clone: The antigen is not known.

The repertoire was sequenced with immunoSEQ multiplex PCR; TCRdb's copy has only in-frame clones and lacks some. The sample contains 2 million to 2.5 million clones, 85% to 95% of which appear only once. CD45RA+ naive and CD45RA-negative memory subsets were separated from CD4+ cells. With 4 bases clipped from V and 7 bases from J, the junction kept 13 bases outside the gene matches. This CDR3 has 15 amino acids. Per the germline V gene, CDR1 is SGHDN and CDR2 is FVKESK. Findings and caveats of the study: Blood was the sole source, and tissue repertoires probably differ.

This receptor was taken from a man in his late teens or twenties in good health. Some clones in this sample may be carry-over from other donors' samples. Input material: naive CD4+ T cells from PBMCs. Specified subset: CD45RA+ positively selected. The V call is TRBV14, the J call TRBJ2-7; TRBD1 matches at 7 bases. This CDR3 is CASSREQGSQGEQYF. The DNA for the CDR3 is TGTGCCAGCAGCCGAGAACAGGGGAGTCAAGGGGAGCAGTACTTC.